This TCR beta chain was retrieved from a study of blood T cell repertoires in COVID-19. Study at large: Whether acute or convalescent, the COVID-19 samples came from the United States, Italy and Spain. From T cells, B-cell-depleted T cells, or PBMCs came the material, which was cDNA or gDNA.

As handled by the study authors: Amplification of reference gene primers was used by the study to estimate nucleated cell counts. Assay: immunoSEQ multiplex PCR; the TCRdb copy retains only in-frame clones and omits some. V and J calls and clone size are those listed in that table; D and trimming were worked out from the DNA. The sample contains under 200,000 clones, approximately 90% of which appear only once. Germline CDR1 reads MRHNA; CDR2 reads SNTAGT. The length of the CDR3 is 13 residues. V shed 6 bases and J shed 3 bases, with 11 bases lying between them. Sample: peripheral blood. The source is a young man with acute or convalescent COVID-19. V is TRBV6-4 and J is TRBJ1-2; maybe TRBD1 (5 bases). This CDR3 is CASSPGGDYGYTF. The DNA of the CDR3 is TGTGCCAGCAGCCCGGGAGGGGACTATGGCTACACCTTC.